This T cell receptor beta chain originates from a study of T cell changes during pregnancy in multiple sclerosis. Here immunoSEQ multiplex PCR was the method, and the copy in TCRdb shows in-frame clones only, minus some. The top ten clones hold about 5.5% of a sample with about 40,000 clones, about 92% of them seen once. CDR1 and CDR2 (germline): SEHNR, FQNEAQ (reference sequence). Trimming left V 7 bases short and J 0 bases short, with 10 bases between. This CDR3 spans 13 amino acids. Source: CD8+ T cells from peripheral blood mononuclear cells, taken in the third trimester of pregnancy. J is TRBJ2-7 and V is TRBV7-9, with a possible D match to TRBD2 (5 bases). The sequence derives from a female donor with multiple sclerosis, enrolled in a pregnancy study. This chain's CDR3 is CASNQDFSYEQYF. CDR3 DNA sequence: TGTGCCAGCAACCAGGACTTCTCCTACGAGCAGTACTTC.